Reported below is one TCR beta chain. Its antigen is as yet unknown. A read error may be the cause here, since a much bigger clone is one base away. The source of the sample is a study of blood T cells in healthy people across ages. Whole-study findings and limits: The long-lived group displayed more naive CD4+ cells, plus higher diversity, than the aged donors did.

Primers used in a second PCR of roughly 6 to 11 cycles were a sample-barcoded 5' primer and a J-beta primer mix. Each of the cDNA molecules was tagged by a template-switch adaptor with 12 random nucleotides. Each CDR3 protein gets one entry after TCRdb re-called the 5' RACE reads with MiXCR. This table holds over a million distinct CDR3 sequences, approximately 42% found once. Trimming at V came to 3 bases and at J to 3 bases, leaving 2 bases not matched to a gene. The CDR3 is 14 amino acids. CDR1 is MGHRA, CDR2 YSYEKL, per germline. V usage is TRBV4-1 and J usage is TRBJ1-1; 9 positions match TRBD1. The receptor comes from a woman aged 18-29 years in good health. Material: blood. The chain's CDR3 is CASSQGTGHTEAFF. The DNA of the CDR3 is TGCGCCAGCAGCCAGGGGACAGGGCACACTGAAGCTTTCTTT.